This passage covers 2 T cell receptor beta chains from one sample sequenced in a study of cytotoxic CD8 clonotypes in ibrutinib-treated CLL. TCRdb's copy holds only in-frame clones and misses some; the assay was immunoSEQ multiplex PCR. The repertoire includes about 70,000 clones, around nine tenths of them detected once, and approximately 3.1% sits in the top ten. Sequencing was performed on PBMCs, taken after 12 months of ibrutinib treatment. The receptors shown here come from a human donor with chronic lymphocytic leukemia.

The rearrangement uses TRBV27 and TRBJ1-1, with D unclear. Per germline, CDR1 MNHEY and CDR2 SMNVEV (reference sequence). Trimming cost V 3 bases and J 4 bases, with 21 bases left between them. The CDR3 has 17 residues. CDR3 sequence reads: CASSFSPRTRPGTEAFF. CDR3 nucleotides: TGTGCCAGCAGTTTTTCGCCTAGAACGAGGCCGGGCACTGAAGCTTTCTTT.

This rearrangement joins TRBV4-1 to TRBJ1-2; D not resolved. V was pared by 4 bases and J by 2 bases, with 14 bases between. The CDR3 is made up of 15 amino acids. The V gene's germline CDR1 is MGHRA and CDR2 YSYEKL. CDR3 in DNA: TGCGCCAGCAGCCTACCCGGGGTCAGAAACTATGGCTACACCTTC. Amino acid sequence: CASSLPGVRNYGYTF.